The rows below give T cell receptor beta chains drawn from one sample of a study of OX40 agonist ivuxolimab in advanced cancers. Assay: immunoSEQ multiplex PCR; the TCRdb copy retains only in-frame clones and omits some. The data hold roughly 100,000 clones, with about 90% observed a single time. The sample consisted of CD4+ or CD8+ T cells sorted from blood, taken in a trial of the OX40 agonist ivuxolimab. Receptor source: an adult with an advanced solid tumor such as melanoma, head and neck, liver or kidney cancer. Both conserved end residues are part of each CDR3. The D gene is left open where the match is weak. Some rows mark clone size as missing; the rest say once, few, many or name a class of expanded clone.

V gene	clone size	J gene	D gene	CDR3 DNA	CDR3 protein
TRBV7-2	.	TRBJ1-5	.	TGTGCCAGCAGCTTCCAGGGTAGCAATCAGCCCCAGCATTTT	CASSFQGSNQPQHF
TRBV6-6	.	TRBJ2-7	.	TGTGCCAGCACCCTAACGGGACCTGGCTACGAGCAGTACTTC	CASTLTGPGYEQYF
TRBV7-2	.	TRBJ2-5	TRBD2	TGTGCCAGCAGCCCTCGGACTAGCGGGGCGTACCAAGAGACCCAGTACTTC	CASSPRTSGAYQETQYF
TRBV28	.	TRBJ1-2	TRBD1	TGTGCCAGCAGTAAGGGACAGTATGGCTACACCTTC	CASSKGQYGYTF
TRBV18	once	TRBJ2-7	.	TGTGCCAGCTCACTTAGTCGCGAGCAGTACTTC	CASSLSREQYF
TRBV7-2	.	TRBJ2-5	.	TGTGCCAGCAGCTTAATTAGGTTGGAGACCCAGTACTTC	CASSLIRLETQYF
TRBV28	.	TRBJ1-5	.	TGTGCCAGCAGTTTCGGTGCTCTCTCTCGTAGCAATCAGCCCCAGCATTTT	CASSFGALSRSNQPQHF
TRBV19	.	TRBJ2-1	.	TGTGCCAGTAGTACCAGGGTGGGAAATGAGCAGTTCTTC	CASSTRVGNEQFF
TRBV6-1	few	TRBJ1-1	.	TGTGCCACCGGCCGGCCGCTTGAAGCTTTCTTT	CATGRPLEAFF
TRBV5-1	.	TRBJ2-2	.	TGCGCCAGCAGCGTCGGGACATTGAACACCGGGGAGCTGTTTTTT	CASSVGTLNTGELFF
TRBV27	.	TRBJ1-1	TRBD1	TGTGCCAGCACCCACGCCGGGACAGGGGGCCCCATGAACACTGAAGCTTTCTTT	CASTHAGTGGPMNTEAFF
TRBV30	.	TRBJ2-7	.	TGTGCCTGGAGGGTTTCGGGCGAGCAGTACTTC	CAWRVSGEQYF
TRBV5-1	.	TRBJ1-3	.	TGCGCCAGCGCTGGACAAACTTCTGGAAACACCATATATTTT	CASAGQTSGNTIYF
TRBV27	.	TRBJ2-2	.	TGTGCCAGCAGTTTTAAGTCCCACACCGGGGAGCTGTTTTTT	CASSFKSHTGELFF
TRBV7-9	.	TRBJ1-6	.	TGTGCCAGCAGCCCCGGGACGCGGGATTCACCCCTCCACTTT	CASSPGTRDSPLHF
TRBV25-1	.	TRBJ2-7	.	TGTGCCAGCAGTGAATTGGGGAGAAACGAGCAGTACTTC	CASSELGRNEQYF
TRBV7-2	.	TRBJ1-1	.	TGTGCCAGCAGCCGTGCGAACACTGAAGCTTTCTTT	CASSRANTEAFF
TRBV5-8	.	TRBJ1-1	.	TGTGCCAGCAGCTTTCGAGTGACAGGCTTGAACACTGAAGCTTTCTTT	CASSFRVTGLNTEAFF
TRBV7-3	.	TRBJ1-4	.	TGTGCCAGCAGCTTAAGGACAGCAACTAATGAAAAACTGTTTTTT	CASSLRTATNEKLFF
TRBV27	.	TRBJ2-7	.	TGTGCCAGCAGCCAACAGGGTAATTACGAGCAGTACTTC	CASSQQGNYEQYF
TRBV28	.	TRBJ2-5	TRBD1	TGTGCTTTTGGCAGGGGGCGACAAGAGACCCAGTACTTC	CAFGRGRQETQYF
TRBV6-6	few	TRBJ2-7	TRBD1	TGTGCCAGCAGTTCTACTACGGCAGGGGGTTCCTACGAGCAGTACTTC	CASSSTTAGGSYEQYF
TRBV9	.	TRBJ2-7	TRBD1	TGTGCCAGCAACAGGGGAAGCTCCTACGAGCAGTACTTC	CASNRGSSYEQYF
TRBV18	.	TRBJ2-3	.	TGTGCCAGCTCGTCCATGGATACGCAGTATTTT	CASSSMDTQYF
TRBV7-2	.	TRBJ1-3	.	TGTGCCAGCAGCTTAAGTGGAGAAGCTGGAAACACCATATATTTT	CASSLSGEAGNTIYF
TRBV29-1	.	TRBJ2-2	.	TGCAGCGTTTCGTGGGCGTCGGGCGGGGAGCTGTTTTTT	CSVSWASGGELFF
TRBV10-1	once	TRBJ2-2	TRBD1	TGCGCCAGCGCTCGGGACAGGTCAGGCGGGGAGCTGTTTTTT	CASARDRSGGELFF
TRBV15	.	TRBJ2-2	TRBD1	TGTGCCACCAGCCACCGGGACAGTTTCTTCCCGAACACCGGGGAGCTGTTTTTT	CATSHRDSFFPNTGELFF
TRBV30	once	TRBJ2-3	TRBD1	TGTGCCTGGAGGACAGGGGGCACAGATACGCAGTATTTT	CAWRTGGTDTQYF
TRBV28	.	TRBJ1-1	TRBD1	TGTGCCAGCAGTTCTGTTTGGACAGGGGGCGAGAACACTGAAGCTTTCTTT	CASSSVWTGGENTEAFF
TRBV4-3	.	TRBJ1-6	.	TGCGCCAGCAGCCAAGGATTTGTTAATTCACCCCTCCACTTT	CASSQGFVNSPLHF
TRBV2	.	TRBJ1-1	.	TGTGCCAGCAGTGAAGGGGGGAACACTGAAGCTTTCTTT	CASSEGGNTEAFF
TRBV7-2	.	TRBJ1-1	.	TGTGCCAGCAGCTTATTTAGGACTGAAGCTTTCTTT	CASSLFRTEAFF
TRBV18	.	TRBJ2-1	.	TGTGCCAGCTCACCCTACTCTGACCCAAGCTCCTACAATGAGCAGTTCTTC	CASSPYSDPSSYNEQFF